What follows are 14 T cell receptor beta chains derived from one specimen sequenced in a study of T-cell memory formation after mild COVID-19. A single record per CDR3 protein comes from TCRdb applying MiXCR to the 5' RACE reads. Among roughly 130,000 distinct CDR3 sequences listed, about 5.9% were seen once. Input material: PBMCs or a T cell subset sorted from them (not recorded which). The receptor set was obtained from an adult woman who had mild COVID-19 (a few samples of this study predate the infection). Cell type and time point are not known.

Only a few counts were recorded for this clonotype. This sequence joins TRBV20-1 and TRBJ2-5; D remains unclear. The CDR3 spans 11 residues. V lost 7 bases and J lost 2, with 8 bases in between. Germline V lookup: CDR1 DFQATT, CDR2 SNEGSKA (reference sequence). The CDR3 sequence: CSDLQQETQYF. In DNA, the CDR3 is TGCAGTGACTTGCAACAAGAGACCCAGTACTTC.

As for this clonotype: Since a much larger clone is just one base distant, this may be a read error. J is TRBJ2-5 and V is TRBV12-3 or TRBV12-4; D is possibly TRBD2 (5 bases). This CDR3 has 14 residues. CDR3 in amino acids: CDSSFPPAGETQYF. The DNA for the CDR3 is TGTGACAGCAGTTTTCCCCCGGCGGGTGAGACCCAGTACTTC.

This clonotype was seen ten or more times. The genes are TRBV12-3 or TRBV12-4 and TRBJ2-1; D unresolved. This CDR3 spans 14 amino acids. V was trimmed by 6 bases and J by 5 bases, leaving 14 bases between them. This CDR3 is CASSYHTNNNEQFF. CDR3 nucleotides: TGTGCCAGCAGCTACCACACCAATAACAATGAGCAGTTCTTC.

The chain couples TRBV30 to TRBJ1-1; 8 nucleotides agree with TRBD1. The CDR3 has 13 amino acids. V shed 6 bases, J shed 4 bases, and the junction held 7 bases outside the gene matches. CDR1 is GTSNPN, CDR2 SVGIG, per germline (reference sequence). The CDR3 DNA follows: TGTGCCTGTCAGGGGGCAAGTTCCACTGAAGCTTTCTTT. This sequence encodes CACQGASSTEAFF.

This clonotype was seen more than once but under ten times. The chain combines TRBV5-1 with TRBJ1-2; TRBD1 might be the D (5 bases). CDR1 is SGHRS, CDR2 YFSETQ, per germline. Trimming pared 3 bases from V and 0 bases from J, leaving 9 bases between. The CDR3 contains 14 residues. The CDR3 DNA reads as TGCGCCAGCAGCTGGGGGGACTCTAACTATGGCTACACCTTC. As protein: CASSWGDSNYGYTF. Full variable domain (remainder filled in from reference TRBV5-1 and TRBJ1-2): KAGVTQTPRYLIKTRGQQVTLSCSPISGHRSVSWYQQTPGQGLQFLFEYFSETQRNKGNFPGRFSGRQFSNSRSEMNVSTLELGDSALYLCASSWGDSNYGYTFGSGTRLTVV.

This chain uses TRBV7-2 with TRBJ2-5; tentatively, D is TRBD2 (6 bases). Germline CDR1 and CDR2: SGHTA and FQGNSA. The CDR3 consists of 15 residues. The germline V and J ends were trimmed by 3 bases and 1 base, with 12 bases remaining between them. CDR3 sequence reads: CASSFGGIRQETQYF. The CDR3 DNA is TGTGCCAGCAGCTTTGGAGGGATTCGCCAAGAGACCCAGTACTTC.

This clonotype has just a few counts. The chain uses TRBV6-5 and TRBJ2-3; no definite D call. CDR1 is MNHEY and CDR2 is SVGAGI in the germline V gene. V dropped 6 bases and J dropped 3 bases, with 13 bases sitting between them. CDR3 length: 14 residues. The CDR3 is CASSPWEATDTQYF. CDR3 coding DNA: TGTGCCAGCAGCCCTTGGGAAGCGACAGATACGCAGTATTTT.

The sample holds a few counts of this clonotype. The J gene is TRBJ2-7, the V gene TRBV5-1; D gene uncertain. V was cut by 4 bases and J by 0 bases, with 8 bases left in between. The CDR3 runs 13 residues. Germline CDR1 and CDR2: SGHRS and YFSETQ. The CDR3 loop is CASSPGPSYEQYF. The CDR3 DNA is TGCGCCAGCAGCCCGGGCCCCTCCTACGAGCAGTACTTC.

This clonotype was counted many times. The J gene is TRBJ1-2, the V gene TRBV7-9; D call uncertain. Germline loops: CDR1 SEHNR, CDR2 FQNEAQ (reference sequence). Trimming pared 5 bases from V and 8 bases from J, leaving 21 bases between. CDR3 length: 15 amino acids. CDR3 residues: CASSLELGFSSGYTF. CDR3 DNA sequence: TGTGCCAGCAGCCTCGAACTGGGGTTCTCTAGCGGCTACACCTTC. Full variable domain (rest looked up from reference TRBV7-9 and TRBJ1-2): DTGVSQNPRHKITKRGQNVTFRCDPISEHNRLYWYRQTLGQGPEFLTYFQNEAQLEKSRLLSDRFSAERPKGSFSTLEIQRTEQGDSAMYLCASSLELGFSSGYTFGSGTRLTVV.

This clonotype was observed a few times. V is TRBV20-1 and J is TRBJ2-7; 7 nucleotides match TRBD1. V was clipped by 6 bases and J by 2 bases; unmatched bases: 10. The germline V gene has CDR1 DFQATT and CDR2 SNEGSKA (reference sequence). The CDR3 spans 14 residues. CDR3 DNA: TGCAGTGCCACCCCCCGGACAGGCCCCTACGAGCAGTACTTC. Its protein product is CSATPRTGPYEQYF.

This clonotype was recorded many times. The genes are TRBV5-1 and TRBJ2-7; D could derive from TRBD1 or TRBD2 (5 bases each). Germline V gives CDR1 SGHRS, CDR2 YFSETQ. CDR3 length: 14 amino acids. Trimming shortened V by 0 bases and J by 0 bases, and 7 bases separated the two germline ends. CDR3 sequence: CASSLVGGSYEQYF. Written as DNA, the CDR3 is TGCGCCAGCAGCTTGGTTGGGGGCTCCTACGAGCAGTACTTC.

Only a few counts were recorded for this clonotype. This chain links TRBV6-2 or TRBV6-3 with TRBJ2-7; D is possibly TRBD2 (6 bases). The CDR3 has 12 residues. The ends were cut back, 2 bases at V and 6 bases at J, with 8 bases in the middle. CDR1 MNHEY and CDR2 SVGEGT come from the germline V gene. The CDR3 DNA follows: TGTGCCAGCAGTTACGCGGGACTCGAGCAGTACTTC. Translated: CASSYAGLEQYF.

In this sample, this clonotype turned up many times. J is TRBJ1-1 and V is TRBV4-2, with 7 bases matching TRBD1. Germline V gene sequence: CDR1 LGHNA, CDR2 YNFKEQ. The CDR3 is 15 residues long. The trim removed 6 bases at V and 2 bases at J, leaving 9 bases unmatched. The CDR3: CASSSPTGFNTEAFF. The CDR3 nucleotides read TGTGCCAGCAGTTCTCCGACAGGGTTTAACACTGAAGCTTTCTTT.

CDR3 sequence: CASSPPSGGAFF. The DNA for the CDR3 is TGTGCCAGCAGCCCGCCCTCAGGGGGAGCTTTCTTT. V usage is TRBV12-3 or TRBV12-4 and J usage is TRBJ1-1; TRBD1 matches at 7 bases. This CDR3 is built from 12 residues. V shed 6 bases, J shed 10 bases, and the junction held 8 bases outside the gene matches.